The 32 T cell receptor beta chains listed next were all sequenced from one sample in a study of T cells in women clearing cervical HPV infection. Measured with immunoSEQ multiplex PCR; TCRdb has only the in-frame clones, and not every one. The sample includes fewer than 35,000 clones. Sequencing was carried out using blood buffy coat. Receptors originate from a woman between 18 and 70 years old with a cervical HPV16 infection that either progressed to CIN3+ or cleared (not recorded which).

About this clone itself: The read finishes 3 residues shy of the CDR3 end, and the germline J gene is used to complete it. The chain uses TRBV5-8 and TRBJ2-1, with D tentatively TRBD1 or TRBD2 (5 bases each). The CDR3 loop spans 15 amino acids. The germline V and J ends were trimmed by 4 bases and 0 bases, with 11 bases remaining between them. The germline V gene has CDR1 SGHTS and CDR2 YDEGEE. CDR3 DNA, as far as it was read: TGTGCCAGCAGCCTGCGAGGGGCCTCCTACAATGAG. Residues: CASSLRGASYNE. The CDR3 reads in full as CASSLRGASYNEQFF.

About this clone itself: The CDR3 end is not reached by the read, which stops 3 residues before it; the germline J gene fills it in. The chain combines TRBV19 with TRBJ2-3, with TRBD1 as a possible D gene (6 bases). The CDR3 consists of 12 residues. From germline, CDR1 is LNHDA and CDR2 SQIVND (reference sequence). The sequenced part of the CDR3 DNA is TGTGCCAGTAGACGGGGACAAGAGACG. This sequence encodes CASRRGQET. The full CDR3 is CASRRGQETQYF.

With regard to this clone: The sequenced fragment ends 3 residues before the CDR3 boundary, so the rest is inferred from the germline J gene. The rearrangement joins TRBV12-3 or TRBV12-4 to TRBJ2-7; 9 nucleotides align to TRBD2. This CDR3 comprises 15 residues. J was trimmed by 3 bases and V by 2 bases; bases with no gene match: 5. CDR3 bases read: TGTGCCAGCAGTTTATCCCTAGCGGGGCACTACGAG. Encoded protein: CASSLSLAGHYE. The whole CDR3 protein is CASSLSLAGHYEQYF.

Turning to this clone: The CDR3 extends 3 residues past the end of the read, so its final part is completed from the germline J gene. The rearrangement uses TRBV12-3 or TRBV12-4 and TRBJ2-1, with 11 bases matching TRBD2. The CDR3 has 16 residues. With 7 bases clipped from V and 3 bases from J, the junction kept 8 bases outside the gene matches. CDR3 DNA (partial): TGTGCCAGCAACGGAAGACTAGCGGGGCACTACAATGAG. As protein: CASNGRLAGHYNE. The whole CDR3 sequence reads CASNGRLAGHYNEQFF.

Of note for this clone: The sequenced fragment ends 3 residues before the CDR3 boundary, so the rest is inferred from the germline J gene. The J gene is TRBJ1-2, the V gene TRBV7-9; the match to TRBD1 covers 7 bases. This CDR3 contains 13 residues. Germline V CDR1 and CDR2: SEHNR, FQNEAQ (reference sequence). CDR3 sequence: CASSPQGGGGYTF. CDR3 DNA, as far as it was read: TGTGCCAGCAGTCCCCAGGGGGGTGGCGGC.

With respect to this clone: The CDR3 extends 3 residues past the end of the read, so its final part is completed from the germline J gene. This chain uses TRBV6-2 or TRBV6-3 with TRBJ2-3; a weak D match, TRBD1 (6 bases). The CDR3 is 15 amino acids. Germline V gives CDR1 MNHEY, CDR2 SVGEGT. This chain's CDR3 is CASSYGPGVGQPQYF. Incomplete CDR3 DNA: TGTGCCAGCAGTTACGGGCCCGGGGTTGGACAGCCG.

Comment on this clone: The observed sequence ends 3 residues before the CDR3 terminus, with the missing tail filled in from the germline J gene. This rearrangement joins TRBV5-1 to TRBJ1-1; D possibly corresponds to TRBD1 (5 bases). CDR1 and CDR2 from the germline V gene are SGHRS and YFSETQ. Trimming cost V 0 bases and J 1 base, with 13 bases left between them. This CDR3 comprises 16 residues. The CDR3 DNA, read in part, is TGCGCCAGCAGCTTGGCCGGGCAGGGAGCGAACACTGAA. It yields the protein CASSLAGQGANTE. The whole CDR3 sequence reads CASSLAGQGANTEAFF.

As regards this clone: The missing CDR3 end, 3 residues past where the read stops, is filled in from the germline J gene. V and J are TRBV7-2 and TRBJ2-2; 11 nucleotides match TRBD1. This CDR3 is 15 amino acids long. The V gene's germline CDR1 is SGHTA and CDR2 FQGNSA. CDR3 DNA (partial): TGTGCCAGCAGCTGGTACGGGACAGGGGGAGAAAAG. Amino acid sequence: CASSWYGTGGEK. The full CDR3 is CASSWYGTGGEKLFF.

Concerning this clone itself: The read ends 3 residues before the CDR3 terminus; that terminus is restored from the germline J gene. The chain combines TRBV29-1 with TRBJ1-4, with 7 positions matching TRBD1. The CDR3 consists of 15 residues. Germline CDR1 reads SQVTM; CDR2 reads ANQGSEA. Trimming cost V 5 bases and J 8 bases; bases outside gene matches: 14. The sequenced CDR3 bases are TGCAGCGTTAAGGGAACAATAGGGGGCCGGGAAAAA. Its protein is CSVKGTIGGREK. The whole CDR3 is CSVKGTIGGREKLFF.

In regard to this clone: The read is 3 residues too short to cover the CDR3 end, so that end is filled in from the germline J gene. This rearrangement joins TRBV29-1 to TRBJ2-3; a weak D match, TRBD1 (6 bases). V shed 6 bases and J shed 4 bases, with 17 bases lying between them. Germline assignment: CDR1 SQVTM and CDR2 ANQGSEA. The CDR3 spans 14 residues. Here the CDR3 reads CSVSFQGFADTQYF. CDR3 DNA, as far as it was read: TGCAGCGTGTCTTTCCAGGGGTTCGCAGATACG.

The sequenced part of the CDR3 DNA is TGTGCCAGCAGCGTCCGGGACACTGGGTACGAG. This sequence encodes CASSVRDTGYE. The full CDR3 protein is CASSVRDTGYEQYF. The rearrangement joins TRBV7-6 to TRBJ2-7; maybe TRBD1 (6 bases). The DNA ends 3 residues before the CDR3 does, and the rest of the CDR3 is filled in from the germline J gene. CDR3 size: 14 residues. Germline lookup yields CDR1 SGHVS and CDR2 FNYEAQ. V lost 5 bases and J 4 bases, leaving 15 bases between the germline ends.

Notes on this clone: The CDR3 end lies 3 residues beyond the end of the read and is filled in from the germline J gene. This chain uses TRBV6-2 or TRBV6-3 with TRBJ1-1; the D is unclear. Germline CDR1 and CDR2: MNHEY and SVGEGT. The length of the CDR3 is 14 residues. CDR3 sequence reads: CASSEVLERTMAFF. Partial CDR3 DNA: TGTGCCAGCAGTGAGGTCTTAGAGCGGACGATG.

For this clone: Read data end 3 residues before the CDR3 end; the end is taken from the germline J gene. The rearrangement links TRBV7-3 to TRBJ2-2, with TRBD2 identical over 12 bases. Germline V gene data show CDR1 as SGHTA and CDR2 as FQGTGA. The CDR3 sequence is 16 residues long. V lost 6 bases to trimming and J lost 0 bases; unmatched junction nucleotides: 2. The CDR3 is CASRTSGSTNTGELFF. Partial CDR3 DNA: TGTGCCAGCAGGACTAGCGGGAGCACGAACACCGGGGAG.

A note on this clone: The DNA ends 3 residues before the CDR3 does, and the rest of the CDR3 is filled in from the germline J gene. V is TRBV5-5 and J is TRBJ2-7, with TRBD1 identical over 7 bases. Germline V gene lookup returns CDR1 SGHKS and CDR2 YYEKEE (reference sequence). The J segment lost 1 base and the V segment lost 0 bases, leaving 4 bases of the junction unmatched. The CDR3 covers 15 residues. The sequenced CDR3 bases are TGTGCCAGCAGCTTGGTAGGGGGCCTATCCTACGAG. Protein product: CASSLVGGLSYE. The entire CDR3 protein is CASSLVGGLSYEQYF.

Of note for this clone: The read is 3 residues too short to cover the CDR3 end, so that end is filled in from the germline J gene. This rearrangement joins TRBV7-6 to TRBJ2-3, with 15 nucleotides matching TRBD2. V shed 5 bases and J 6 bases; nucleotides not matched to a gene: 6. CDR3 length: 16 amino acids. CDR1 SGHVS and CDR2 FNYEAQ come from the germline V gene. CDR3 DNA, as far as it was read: TGTGCCAGCAGCCTATGGACTAGCGGGGGGGCCGATACG. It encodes CASSLWTSGGADT. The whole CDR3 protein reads CASSLWTSGGADTQYF.

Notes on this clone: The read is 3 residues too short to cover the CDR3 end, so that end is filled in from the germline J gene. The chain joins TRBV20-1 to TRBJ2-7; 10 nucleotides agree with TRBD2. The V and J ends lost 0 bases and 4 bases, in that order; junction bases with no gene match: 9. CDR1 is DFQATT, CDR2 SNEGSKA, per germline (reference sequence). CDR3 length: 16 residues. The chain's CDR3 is CSARDSFGLAEYEQYF. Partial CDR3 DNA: TGCAGTGCTAGAGATTCGTTTGGACTAGCGGAATACGAG.

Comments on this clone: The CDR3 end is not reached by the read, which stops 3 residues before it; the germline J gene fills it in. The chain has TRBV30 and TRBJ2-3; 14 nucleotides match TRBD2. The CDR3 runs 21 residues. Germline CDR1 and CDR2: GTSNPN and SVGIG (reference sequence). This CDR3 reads CAWSPWNALGLAGEDQETQYF. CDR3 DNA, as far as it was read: TGTGCCTGGAGTCCTTGGAACGCCTTGGGACTAGCGGGAGAAGATCAAGAGACG.

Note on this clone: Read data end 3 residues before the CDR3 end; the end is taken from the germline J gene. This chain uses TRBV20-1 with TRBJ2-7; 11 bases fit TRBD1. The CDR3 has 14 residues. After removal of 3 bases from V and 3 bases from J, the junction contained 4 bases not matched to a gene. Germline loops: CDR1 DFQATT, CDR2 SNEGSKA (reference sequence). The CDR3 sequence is CSASGDRGIYEQYF. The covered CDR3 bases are TGCAGTGCTAGTGGGGACAGGGGGATCTACGAG.

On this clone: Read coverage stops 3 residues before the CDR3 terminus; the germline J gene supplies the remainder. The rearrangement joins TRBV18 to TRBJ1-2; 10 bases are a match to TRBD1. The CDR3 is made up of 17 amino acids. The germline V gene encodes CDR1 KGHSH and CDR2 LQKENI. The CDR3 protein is CASSPPTGGFSGGDYTF. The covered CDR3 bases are TGTGCCAGCTCACCACCGACAGGGGGCTTCTCCGGGGGCGAC. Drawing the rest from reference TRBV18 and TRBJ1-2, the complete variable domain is NAGVMQNPRHLVRRRGQEARLRCSPMKGHSHVYWYRQLPEEGLKFMVYLQKENIIDESGMPKERFSAEFPKEGPSILRIQQVVRGDSAAYFCASSPPTGGFSGGDYTFGSGTRLTVV.

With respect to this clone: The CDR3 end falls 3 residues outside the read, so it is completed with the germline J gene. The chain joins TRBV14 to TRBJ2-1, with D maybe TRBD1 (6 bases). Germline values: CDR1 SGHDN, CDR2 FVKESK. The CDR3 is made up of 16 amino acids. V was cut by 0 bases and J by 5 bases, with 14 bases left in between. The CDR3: CASSQDPLWGHNEQFF. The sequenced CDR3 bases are TGTGCCAGCAGCCAAGACCCGTTATGGGGGCACAATGAG.

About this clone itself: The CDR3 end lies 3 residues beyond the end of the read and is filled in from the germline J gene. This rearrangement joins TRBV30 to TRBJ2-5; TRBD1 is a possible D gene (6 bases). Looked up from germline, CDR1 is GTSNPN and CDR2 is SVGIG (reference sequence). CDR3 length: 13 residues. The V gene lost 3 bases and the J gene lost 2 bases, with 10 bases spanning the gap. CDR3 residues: CAWSIRGQETQYF. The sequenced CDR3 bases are TGTGCCTGGAGCATAAGGGGGCAAGAGACC.

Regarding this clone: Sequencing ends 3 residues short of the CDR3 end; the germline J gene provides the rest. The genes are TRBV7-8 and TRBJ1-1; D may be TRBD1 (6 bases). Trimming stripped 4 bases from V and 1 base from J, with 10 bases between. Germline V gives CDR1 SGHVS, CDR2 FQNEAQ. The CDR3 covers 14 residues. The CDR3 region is CASSSTGTNTEAFF. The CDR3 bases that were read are TGTGCCAGCAGCTCCACAGGGACGAACACTGAA. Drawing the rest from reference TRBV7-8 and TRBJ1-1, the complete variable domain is GAGVSQSPRYKVAKRGQDVALRCDPISGHVSLFWYQQALGQGPEFLTYFQNEAQLDKSGLPSDRFFAERPEGSVSTLKIQRTQQEDSAVYLCASSSTGTNTEAFFGQGTRLTVV.

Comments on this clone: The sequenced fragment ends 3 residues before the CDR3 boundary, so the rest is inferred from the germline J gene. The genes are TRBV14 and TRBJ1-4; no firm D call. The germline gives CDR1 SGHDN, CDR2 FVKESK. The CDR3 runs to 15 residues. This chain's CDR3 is CASSQDSNSLGPLFF. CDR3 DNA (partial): TGTGCCAGCAGCCAAGATTCTAATAGTCTAGGTCCA.

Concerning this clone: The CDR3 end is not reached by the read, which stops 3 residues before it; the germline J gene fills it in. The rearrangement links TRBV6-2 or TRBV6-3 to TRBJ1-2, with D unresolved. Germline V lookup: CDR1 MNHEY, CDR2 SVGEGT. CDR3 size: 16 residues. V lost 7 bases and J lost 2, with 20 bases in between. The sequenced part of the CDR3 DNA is TGTGCCAGCACTAACACCTTCGGGGTTGACAACTATGGC. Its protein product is CASTNTFGVDNYG. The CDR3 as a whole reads CASTNTFGVDNYGYTF.

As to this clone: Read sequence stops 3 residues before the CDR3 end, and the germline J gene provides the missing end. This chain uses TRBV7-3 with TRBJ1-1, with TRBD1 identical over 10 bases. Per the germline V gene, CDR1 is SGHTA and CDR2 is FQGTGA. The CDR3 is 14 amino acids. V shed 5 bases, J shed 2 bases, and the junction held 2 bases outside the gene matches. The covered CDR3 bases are TGTGCCAGCAGCCAGACAGGGGGCAACACTGAA. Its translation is CASSQTGGNTE. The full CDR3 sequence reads CASSQTGGNTEAFF.

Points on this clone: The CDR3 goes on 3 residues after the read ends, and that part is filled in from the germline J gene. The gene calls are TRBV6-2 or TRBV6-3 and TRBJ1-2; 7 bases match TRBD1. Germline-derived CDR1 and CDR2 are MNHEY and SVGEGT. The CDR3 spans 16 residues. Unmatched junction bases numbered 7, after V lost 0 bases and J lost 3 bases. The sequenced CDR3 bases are TGTGCCAGCAGTTACTCGACCCAAACAGGGGACTATGGC. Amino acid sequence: CASSYSTQTGDYG. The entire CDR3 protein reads CASSYSTQTGDYGYTF.

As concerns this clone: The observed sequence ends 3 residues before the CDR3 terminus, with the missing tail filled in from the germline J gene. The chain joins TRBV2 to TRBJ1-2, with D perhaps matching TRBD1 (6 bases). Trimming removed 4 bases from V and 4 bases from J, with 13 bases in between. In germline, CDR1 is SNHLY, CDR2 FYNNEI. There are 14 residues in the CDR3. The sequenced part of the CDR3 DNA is TGTGCCAGCAGTGTAGGGGGATTTGGCTATGGC. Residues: CASSVGGFGYG. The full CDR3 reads CASSVGGFGYGYTF.

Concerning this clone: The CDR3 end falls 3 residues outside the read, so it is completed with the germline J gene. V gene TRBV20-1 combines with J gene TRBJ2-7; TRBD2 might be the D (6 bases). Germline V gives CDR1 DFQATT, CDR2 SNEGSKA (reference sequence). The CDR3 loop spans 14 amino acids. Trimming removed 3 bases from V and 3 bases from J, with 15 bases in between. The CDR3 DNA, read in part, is TGCAGTGCTAGTTTCGGGACTCGGGACTACGAG. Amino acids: CSASFGTRDYE. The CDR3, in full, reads CSASFGTRDYEQYF.

Incomplete CDR3 DNA: TGCGCCAGCAGTTCTGCAGGCGGGTATTCCGAG. Translation gives CASSSAGGYSE. The whole CDR3 protein reads CASSSAGGYSEQYF. This chain connects TRBV5-1 to TRBJ2-7; D is perhaps TRBD2 (5 bases). The read ends 3 residues shy of where the CDR3 ends; the end is completed using the germline J gene. V lost 5 bases, J lost 6 bases, and 18 bases lay in between. CDR1 and CDR2 (germline): SGHRS, YFSETQ. This CDR3 has 14 amino acids.

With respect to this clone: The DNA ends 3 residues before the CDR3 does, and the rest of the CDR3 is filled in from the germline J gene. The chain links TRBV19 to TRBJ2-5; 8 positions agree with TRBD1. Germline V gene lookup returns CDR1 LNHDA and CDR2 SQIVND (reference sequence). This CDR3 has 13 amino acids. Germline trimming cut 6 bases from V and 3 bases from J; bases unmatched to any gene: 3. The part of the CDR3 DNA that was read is TGTGCCAGTAGCAGACAGGGGAAAGAGACC. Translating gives CASSRQGKET. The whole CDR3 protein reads CASSRQGKETQYF.

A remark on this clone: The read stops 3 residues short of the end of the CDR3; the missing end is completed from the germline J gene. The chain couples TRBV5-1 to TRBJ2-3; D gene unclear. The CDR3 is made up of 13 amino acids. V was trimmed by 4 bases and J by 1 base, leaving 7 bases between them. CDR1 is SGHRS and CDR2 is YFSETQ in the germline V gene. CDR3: CASSQSGTDTQYF. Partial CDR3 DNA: TGCGCCAGCAGCCAATCAGGCACAGATACG.

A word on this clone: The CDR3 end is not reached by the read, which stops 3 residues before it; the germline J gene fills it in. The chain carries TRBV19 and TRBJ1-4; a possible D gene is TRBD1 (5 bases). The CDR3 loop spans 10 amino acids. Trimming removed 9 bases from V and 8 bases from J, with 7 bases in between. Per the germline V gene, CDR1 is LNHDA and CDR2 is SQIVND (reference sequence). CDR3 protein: CASRQEKLFF. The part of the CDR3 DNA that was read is TGTGCCAGCCGACAGGAAAAA.